The 18 T cell receptor beta chains given below trace back to one sample, sequenced in a study of blood T cell repertoires in COVID-19. Assay: immunoSEQ multiplex PCR; the TCRdb copy retains only in-frame clones and omits some. The table shows around 200,000 clones, with around 84% occurring only once. What was sequenced was peripheral blood. The source is a woman aged 70-85 years with COVID-19, enrolled during active disease.

CDR3 bases: TGTGCCAGTAGTCCCGGTTTGCGCGGGGAGCTGTTTTTT. Translating it yields CASSPGLRGELFF. The V call is TRBV19, the J call TRBJ2-2; D call uncertain. V lost 5 bases and J 7 bases, leaving 11 bases between the germline ends. Germline V gives CDR1 LNHDA, CDR2 SQIVND (reference sequence). The CDR3 is made up of 13 amino acids.

In this sample, this clone turned up once. In DNA, the CDR3 is TGTGCCAGCACTCGGGACATTCGGGGTGAAGCTTTCTTT. Translating it yields CASTRDIRGEAFF. The chain couples TRBV5-6 to TRBJ1-1, with a tentative D call TRBD1 (6 bases). The CDR3 consists of 13 residues. Trimming stripped 6 bases from V and 7 bases from J, with 16 bases between. Germline CDR1 reads SGHDT; CDR2 reads YYEEEE. Full variable domain (missing parts from reference TRBV5-6 and TRBJ1-1): DAGVTQSPTHLIKTRGQQVTLRCSPKSGHDTVSWYQQALGQGPQFIFQYYEEEERQRGNFPDRFSGHQFPNYSSELNVNALLLGDSALYLCASTRDIRGEAFFGQGTRLTVV.

The V call is TRBV6-5, the J call TRBJ2-2; no reliable D call. The CDR3 totals 14 residues. Trimming took 8 bases from V and 2 from J, leaving 12 bases between them. The V gene's germline CDR1 is MNHEY and CDR2 SVGAGI. The DNA for the CDR3 is TGTGCCAGCCGTATTGACTCTAACACCGGGGAGCTGTTTTTT. It translates to CASRIDSNTGELFF.

This chain connects TRBV6-5 to TRBJ2-1; 8 bases map to TRBD1. The CDR3 has 14 residues. Germline values: CDR1 MNHEY, CDR2 SVGAGI. The ends lost 8 bases at V and 1 base at J; junction bases unmatched: 4. DNA of the CDR3: TGTGCCAGCCACCGGGACAGGTCCTACAATGAGCAGTTCTTC. Its protein is CASHRDRSYNEQFF.

This clone was observed a few times. V is TRBV27 and J is TRBJ2-2, with 13 bases aligning to TRBD2. This CDR3 is 16 amino acids long. The V gene end was trimmed by 5 bases and the J gene end by 8 bases; junction bases not matched to a gene: 8. Germline V gives CDR1 MNHEY, CDR2 SMNVEV (reference sequence). CDR3 sequence: CASSRRLAGGVGELFF. The CDR3 DNA follows: TGTGCCAGCAGTCGCAGACTAGCGGGAGGTGTGGGGGAGCTGTTTTTT.

The chain couples TRBV21-1 to TRBJ1-4; TRBD1 is taken as the D call from the table, unchecked against the DNA. TRBV21-1 is shown as a pseudogene. CDR3 length: 16 amino acids. The CDR3 bases are TGTGCCAGCACCAATACTCCAACAGGGGACGATGAAAAACTGTTTTTT. Translation gives CASTNTPTGDDEKLFF.

The chain employs TRBV27 and TRBJ2-2; D remains ambiguous. Germline values: CDR1 MNHEY, CDR2 SMNVEV (reference sequence). This CDR3 comprises 15 residues. V dropped 3 bases and J dropped 0 bases, with 8 bases sitting between them. The CDR3 region is CASSFLTANTGELFF. CDR3 sequence (DNA): TGTGCCAGCAGTTTTTTAACAGCGAACACCGGGGAGCTGTTTTTT.

CDR3: CAVLGTQWNYGYTF. DNA of the CDR3: TGTGCCGTCCTCGGGACACAATGGAACTATGGCTACACCTTC. V usage is TRBV28 and J usage is TRBJ1-2; perhaps TRBD1 as D (6 bases). Germline V CDR1 and CDR2: MDHEN, SYDVKM. V was clipped by 11 bases and J by 2 bases, with 18 bases between them. The CDR3 consists of 14 residues.

V is TRBV19 and J is TRBJ1-1; D unresolved. This CDR3 comprises 15 residues. CDR1 is LNHDA and CDR2 is SQIVND in the germline V gene (reference sequence). Trimming shortened V by 0 bases and J by 5 bases, and 13 bases separated the two germline ends. DNA for the CDR3: TGTGCCAGTAGTATAGAAGTAGGGCGGGAGACTGAAGCTTTCTTT. This gives the protein CASSIEVGRETEAFF.

V is TRBV7-9 and J is TRBJ1-2, with 8 bases lining up with TRBD1. With 1 base clipped from V and 8 bases from J, the junction kept 6 bases outside the gene matches. The germline V gene has CDR1 SEHNR and CDR2 FQNEAQ (reference sequence). The CDR3 is 14 residues long. The CDR3 DNA reads TGTGCCAGCAGCTTAGAGGGACAGGTGAAGGGCTACACCTTC. Translating gives CASSLEGQVKGYTF.

The J gene is TRBJ1-1, the V gene TRBV6-5; D perhaps matches TRBD1 (6 bases). The CDR3 spans 14 residues. V was cut by 6 bases and J by 7 bases, with 18 bases left in between. Per the germline V gene, CDR1 is MNHEY and CDR2 is SVGAGI. This CDR3 reads CASRIPGVAGEAFF. The DNA of the CDR3 is TGTGCCAGCAGAATCCCAGGGGTGGCGGGTGAAGCTTTCTTT.

This chain links TRBV25-1 with TRBJ2-1; D is possibly TRBD1 (5 bases). V lost 1 base, J lost 4 bases, and 11 bases lay in between. CDR1 and CDR2 from the germline V gene are MGHDK and SYGVNS. The CDR3 covers 15 residues. This chain's CDR3 is CASSESGPTYNEQFF. The CDR3 DNA sequence: TGTGCCAGCAGTGAATCAGGGCCAACTTACAATGAGCAGTTCTTC.

This clone was observed once. V and J are TRBV28 and TRBJ1-2; 7 positions match TRBD1. Per germline, CDR1 MDHEN and CDR2 SYDVKM. Trimming took 5 bases from V and 2 from J; bases not matched to a gene: 5. This CDR3 is built from 14 residues. The CDR3 sequence is CASSIDRANYGYTF. The CDR3 coding sequence is TGTGCCAGCAGTATCGACAGGGCAAACTATGGCTACACCTTC.

J is TRBJ2-7 and V is TRBV28; TRBD1 might be the D (7 bases). Trimming removed 1 base from V and 6 bases from J, with 19 bases in between. CDR1 and CDR2 (germline): MDHEN, SYDVKM. This CDR3 spans 16 amino acids. The CDR3 region is CASSLFFGQGEVEQYF. The CDR3 DNA is TGTGCCAGCAGTTTATTTTTCGGGCAGGGGGAGGTCGAGCAGTACTTC.

This clone was found once. V is TRBV6-5 and J is TRBJ2-7, with 8 bases matching TRBD1. The V gene's germline CDR1 is MNHEY and CDR2 SVGAGI. Trimming took 0 bases from V and 6 from J; bases not matched to a gene: 7. The CDR3 contains 15 residues. The CDR3 DNA reads as TGTGCCAGCAGTTACTCAGGGCAGGGGGCGACCGAGCAGTACTTC. Translated, it gives CASSYSGQGATEQYF.

The chain combines TRBV19 with TRBJ1-1; 8 bases agree with TRBD1. J was trimmed by 0 bases and V by 8 bases; bases with no gene match: 20. The CDR3 spans 19 residues. The germline V gene encodes CDR1 LNHDA and CDR2 SQIVND (reference sequence). CDR3 DNA: TGTGCCAGTGGACCAAGACAGGGGTCGGGAAAGGGATTGAACACTGAAGCTTTCTTT. Its translation: CASGPRQGSGKGLNTEAFF.

This chain uses TRBV29-1 with TRBJ1-1, with D perhaps TRBD1 (5 bases). The CDR3 contains 14 residues. Per the germline V gene, CDR1 is SQVTM and CDR2 is ANQGSEA. The germline V and J ends were trimmed by 2 bases and 0 bases, with 10 bases remaining between them. The CDR3 loop is CSVERQPMNTEAFF. CDR3 bases: TGCAGCGTTGAAAGACAGCCCATGAACACTGAAGCTTTCTTT.

V is TRBV5-1 and J is TRBJ2-3; D may be TRBD2 (6 bases). Trimming left V 2 bases short and J 0 bases short, with 10 bases between. CDR1 is SGHRS, CDR2 YFSETQ, per germline. This CDR3 is built from 15 residues. CDR3 coding DNA: TGCGCCAGCAGCTTCCTAGCGCCTAGCACAGATACGCAGTATTTT. As protein: CASSFLAPSTDTQYF.